This T cell receptor (beta chain) appears in the sequencing data of a study of CD8 T cells in ankylosing spondylitis (TCRdb year 2017). In terms of the full investigation: To find TCR variants linked to disease, the study profiled T cell receptor beta repertoires in ankylosing spondylitis patients and healthy donors. The full study cohort was made up of approximately 24 ankylosing spondylitis patients and roughly 98 healthy donors. Peripheral blood was sampled, and synovial fluid was additionally collected from ankylosing spondylitis patients.

As to this clonotype: The target of this receptor is not known. Qualities for individual bases were not recorded, and no much larger clone is one base off.

Here is what the overall study found, with its caveats: Some of the motif variants had been reported before in the synovial fluid and blood of reactive arthritis patients, a finding that suggests common disease-initiation mechanisms. The disease-linked clones were reported to be significantly enriched in matched synovial fluid samples from ankylosing spondylitis patients. In peripheral blood, the disease-linked clones were found at relatively low frequencies and had a CD8+ phenotype. A TCR beta motif of several highly homologous amino acid variants appeared characteristic of blood from ankylosing spondylitis patients.

The instrument was an Illumina HiSeq 2500. TCR beta libraries were prepared by quantitative 5'-RACE with molecular barcodes. Processing in the source paper ran as follows. A new computational method, built on a probabilistic model of VDJ rearrangement, was used to identify disease-linked TCR variants. TCRdb applied fastp at Q25 and MiXCR to the public reads, then kept only in-frame beta chains. All rows with the same CDR3 protein become a single entry with the most common DNA and genes. None of the V and J calls come from the authors' own analysis; TCRdb made them. The sample records 700,000 or so distinct CDR3 sequences, roughly 19% of which are singletons. The ten largest clones represent 15% to 20% of the sample. The receptor was isolated from a male donor with ankylosing spondylitis. What was sequenced was blood, either unsorted or a sorted T cell fraction (not recorded which).

The CDR3 is CASSYSPGVEYNEQFF. The DNA reads as follows: TGTGCCAGCAGTTACTCGCCCGGGGTGGAGTACAATGAGCAGTTCTTC. Recombination joined TRBV6-5 with TRBJ2-1; TRBD2 could be the D gene, as 5 bases match. From the cysteine up to the phenylalanine, the CDR3 has a length of 16 residues. The kept DNA is CDR3 alone, 48 bases in frame from the first base. CDR1 MNHEY and CDR2 SVGAGI were looked up in the germline V gene. V loses 0 bases, J loses 4 bases, and the germline ends lie 13 bases apart.